Here is one T cell receptor (beta chain) with its context. PCR involved 60 Vbeta and 13 Jbeta primers. Libraries were prepared by immunoSEQ multiplex PCR; TCRdb keeps only in-frame clonotypes and omits some of them. This table holds fewer than 100,000 clones, around 68% found once. This entry comes from a study of cytomegalovirus exposure and HLA in healthy donors. Germline CDR1 is LNHDA and CDR2 is SQIVND (reference sequence). The CDR3 consists of 19 residues. V dropped 6 bases and J dropped 2; count of bases not matched to a gene: 12. The chain has TRBV19 and TRBJ2-3; 15 bases match TRBD2. What was sequenced was PBMCs. This clonotype originated in a female donor in good health and CMV-seronegative. DNA for the CDR3: TGTGCCAGTAGCTCCCCCCCGGGACTAGCGGGGGGCCCCACAGATACGCAGTATTTT. Translated, it gives CASSSPPGLAGGPTDTQYF.